Each of the 4 T cell receptor beta chains below was sequenced from the same sample in a study of shared clonotypes between healthy human individuals (TCRdb year 2020). Library creation used the immunoSEQ multiplex PCR assay. TCRdb provides this immuneACCESS table in a form limited to in-frame rearrangements. Some clones are lacking; in checked studies, under half of them reflect an unresolved V gene, and why the rest are absent is not known. This sample has over a million clones in its table, and about 75% of those were observed once. The top ten clones comprise approximately 1.3% of the sample. The sample consisted of memory CD4+ T cells sorted from blood. Taken with the paper, the label for cell subset or site translates to: CD45RA-negative fraction. These receptors came from a man aged 18-30 years in good health.

The chain joins TRBV11-2 to TRBJ2-7, with TRBD1 matching 7 bases. Losses at the gene ends were 4 bases for V and 2 bases for J; bases not matched to a gene: 8. The CDR3 has 15 residues. Germline assignment: CDR1 SGHAT and CDR2 FQNNGV. The CDR3, as DNA: TGTGCCAGCAGCTCGTCGGACAGGCCTCCCTACGAGCAGTACTTC. Its protein product is CASSSSDRPPYEQYF.

This clone was recorded a few times. The chain carries TRBV6-1 and TRBJ1-4; D remains unclear. CDR1 and CDR2 from the germline V gene are MNHNS and SASEGT. Trimming pared 2 bases from V and 5 bases from J, leaving 12 bases between. CDR3 size: 15 residues. CDR3 nucleotides: TGTGCCAGCAGTGAACCGGTAGGGCCGAATGAAAAACTGTTTTTT. Translated: CASSEPVGPNEKLFF.

The chain combines TRBV28 with TRBJ1-1, with TRBD1 as a possible D gene (5 bases). The CDR3 is 14 amino acids. Germline CDR1 MDHEN, CDR2 SYDVKM. The V end lost 7 bases, the J end lost 1 base, and 13 bases lay between the germline ends. The CDR3 DNA sequence: TGTGCCAGCATCCTGTCGCAGGGGAACACTGAAGCTTTCTTT. Protein sequence: CASILSQGNTEAFF.

This clone has more than one count but fewer than ten. The rearrangement joins TRBV11-2 to TRBJ2-7; D gene ambiguous. The V end was cut by 6 bases, the J end by 3 bases, with 9 bases between. Germline loops: CDR1 SGHAT, CDR2 FQNNGV. This CDR3 region has 12 residues. The CDR3 bases are TGTGCCAGCAGGAAGGGAATCTACGAGCAGTACTTC. This encodes CASRKGIYEQYF.